This T cell receptor (beta chain) is from a study of blood T cell repertoires in COVID-19. Across the whole study: Sites across the United States, Italy and Spain contributed samples from acute and convalescent COVID-19.

Original processing notes: Reference gene primer amplification yielded estimated nucleated cell counts. Assay used: immunoSEQ multiplex PCR; TCRdb lists only in-frame clones, some missing. Clone size and the V and J calls come from that table; the DNA yielded D and trimming. This sample yields roughly 320,000 clones, of which 85% to 95% are seen a single time; about 4% belongs to the top ten. Cohort placement rested on clinical history that participants reported themselves. This CDR3 contains 16 residues. The germline CDR1 and CDR2 sequences are MNHEY and SVGAGI. V lost 2 bases to trimming and J lost 0 bases, with 13 bases between them.

Sequencing used PBMCs or T cells enriched from blood (not recorded which). This chain joins TRBV6-5 and TRBJ1-1; D may be TRBD1 (6 bases). The receptor's source is a woman in her twenties or thirties who had been exposed to COVID-19. CDR3 region: CASSYQLTGLNTEAFF. For the CDR3, the DNA is TGTGCCAGCAGTTACCAACTAACAGGGCTGAACACTGAAGCTTTCTTT.